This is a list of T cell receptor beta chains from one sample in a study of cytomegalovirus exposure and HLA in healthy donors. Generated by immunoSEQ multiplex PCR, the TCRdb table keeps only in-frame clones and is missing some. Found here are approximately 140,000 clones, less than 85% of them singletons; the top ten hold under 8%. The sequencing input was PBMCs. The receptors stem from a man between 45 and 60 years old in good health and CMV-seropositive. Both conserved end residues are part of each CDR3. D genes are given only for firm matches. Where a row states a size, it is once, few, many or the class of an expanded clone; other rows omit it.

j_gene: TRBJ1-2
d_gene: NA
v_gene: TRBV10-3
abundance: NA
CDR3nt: TGTGCCATCAGTGAGTCCCCCATCTATGGCTACACCTTC
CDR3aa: CAISESPIYGYTF

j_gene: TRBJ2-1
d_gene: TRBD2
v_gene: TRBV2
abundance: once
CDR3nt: TGTGCCAGCGTGGAGCTAGCGGGTTACAATGAGCAGTTCTTC
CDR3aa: CASVELAGYNEQFF

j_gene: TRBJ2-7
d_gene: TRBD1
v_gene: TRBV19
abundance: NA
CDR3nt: TGTGCCAGTAGCCACAGGGGCGAGCAGTACTTC
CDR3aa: CASSHRGEQYF

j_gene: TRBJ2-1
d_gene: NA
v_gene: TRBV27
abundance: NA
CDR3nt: TGTGCCAGCAGTTTCAGCTCCTACAATGAGCAGTTCTTC
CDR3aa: CASSFSSYNEQFF

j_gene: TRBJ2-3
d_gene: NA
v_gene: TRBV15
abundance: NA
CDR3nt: TGTGCCACCAGCAGCGGGATTTTAACAGATACGCAGTATTTT
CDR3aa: CATSSGILTDTQYF

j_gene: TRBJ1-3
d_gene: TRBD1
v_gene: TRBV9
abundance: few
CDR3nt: TGTGCCAGCAGCCCCGGACAGGTCGATGGAAACACCATATATTTT
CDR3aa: CASSPGQVDGNTIYF

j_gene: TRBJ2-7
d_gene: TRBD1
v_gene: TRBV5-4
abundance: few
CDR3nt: TGTGCCAGCAACAACAGGGGCGGCGAGCAGTACTTC
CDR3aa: CASNNRGGEQYF

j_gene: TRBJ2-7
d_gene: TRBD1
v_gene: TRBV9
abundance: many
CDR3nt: TGTGCCAGCAGCGTAGGGACAGGGTGGTACGAGCAGTACTTC
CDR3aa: CASSVGTGWYEQYF

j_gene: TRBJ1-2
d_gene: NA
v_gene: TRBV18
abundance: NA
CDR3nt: TGTGCCAGCTCACCTTTCGGGGGAGGAGACTATGGCTACACCTTC
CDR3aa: CASSPFGGGDYGYTF

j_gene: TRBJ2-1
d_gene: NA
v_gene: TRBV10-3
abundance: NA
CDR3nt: TGTGCCACCCGGGACTCGTACAATGAGCAGTTCTTC
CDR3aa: CATRDSYNEQFF

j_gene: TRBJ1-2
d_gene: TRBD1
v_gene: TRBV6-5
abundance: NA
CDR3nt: TGTGCCGCTCGGGACAGGGTTATAGGCTACACCTTC
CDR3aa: CAARDRVIGYTF

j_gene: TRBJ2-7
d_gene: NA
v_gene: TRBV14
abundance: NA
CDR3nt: TGTGCCAGCAGCCTTGCGGGGGCGAAACGGTCCTACGAGCAGTACTTC
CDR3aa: CASSLAGAKRSYEQYF

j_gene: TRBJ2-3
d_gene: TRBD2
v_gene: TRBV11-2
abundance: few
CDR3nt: TGTGCCAGCAACTTAGATACTAGCGGGCGAGTAGCCAGTGTCACAGATACGCAGTATTTT
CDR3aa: CASNLDTSGRVASVTDTQYF

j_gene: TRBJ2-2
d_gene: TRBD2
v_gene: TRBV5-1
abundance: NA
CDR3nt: TGCGCCAGCAGCCCGTATGGGCTAGCGGGAGTAGGCACCGGGGAGCTGTTTTTT
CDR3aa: CASSPYGLAGVGTGELFF

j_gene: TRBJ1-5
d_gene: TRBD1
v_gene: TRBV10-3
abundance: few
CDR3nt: TGTGCCATCAGTGAGTCGAAGGACAGGCCCCGGGGTCAGCCCCAGCATTTT
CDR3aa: CAISESKDRPRGQPQHF

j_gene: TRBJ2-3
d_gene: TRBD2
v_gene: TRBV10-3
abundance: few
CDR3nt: TGTGCCATCAGGACTAGCGGGAGACCAGATACGCAGTATTTT
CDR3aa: CAIRTSGRPDTQYF

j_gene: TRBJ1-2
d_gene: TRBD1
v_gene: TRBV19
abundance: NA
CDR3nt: TGTGCCAGTAGTATGGGACAGGTTGATTGGAGTGGCTACACCTTC
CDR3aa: CASSMGQVDWSGYTF

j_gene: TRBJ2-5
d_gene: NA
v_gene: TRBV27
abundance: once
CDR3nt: TGTGCCAGCAGTTACGGGGGGCCCACCATGCAGTACTTC
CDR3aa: CASSYGGPTMQYF

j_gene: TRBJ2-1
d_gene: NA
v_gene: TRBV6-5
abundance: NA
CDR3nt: TGTGCCAGCCGGGAAGGCTCTTACAATGAGCAGTTCTTC
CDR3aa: CASREGSYNEQFF

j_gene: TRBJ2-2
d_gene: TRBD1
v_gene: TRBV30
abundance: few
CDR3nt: TGTGCCTGGAAAGGGGGCGACGACACCGGGGAGCTGTTTTTT
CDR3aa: CAWKGGDDTGELFF

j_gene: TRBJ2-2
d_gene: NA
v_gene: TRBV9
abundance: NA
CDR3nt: TGTGCCAGCAGCGTTTACAGTACCGGGGAGCTGTTTTTT
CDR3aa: CASSVYSTGELFF

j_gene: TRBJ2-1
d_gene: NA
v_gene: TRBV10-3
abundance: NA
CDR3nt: TGTGCCATCAGGCCGAACGAGGGAACTGAGCAGTTCTTC
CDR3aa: CAIRPNEGTEQFF

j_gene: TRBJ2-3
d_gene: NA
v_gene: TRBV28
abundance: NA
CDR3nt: TGTGCCAGCAGTTTATGGGCTAGACGCACAGATACGCAGTATTTT
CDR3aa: CASSLWARRTDTQYF

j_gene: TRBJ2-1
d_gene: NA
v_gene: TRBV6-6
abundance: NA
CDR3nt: TGTGCCAGCAGTCACCCTCGGGGCAATGAGCAGTTCTTC
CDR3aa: CASSHPRGNEQFF

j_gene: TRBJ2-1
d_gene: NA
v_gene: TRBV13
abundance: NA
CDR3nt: TGTGCCAGCAGCCCAACAGGGATCAATGAGCAGTTCTTC
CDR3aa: CASSPTGINEQFF

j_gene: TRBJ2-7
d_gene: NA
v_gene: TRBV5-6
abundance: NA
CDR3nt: TGTGCCAGCAGGGGGAGCGGTTACGAGCAGTACTTC
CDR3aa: CASRGSGYEQYF

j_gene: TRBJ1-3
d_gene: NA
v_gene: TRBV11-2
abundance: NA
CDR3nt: TGTGCCAGCAGCTTCTGGGCAGCCCCAACGGCTGGAAACACCATATATTTT
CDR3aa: CASSFWAAPTAGNTIYF